The 21 T cell receptor beta chains below were found in one sample sequenced in a study of cytomegalovirus exposure and HLA in healthy donors. In the PCR, 60 Vbeta and 13 Jbeta primers were used. This table comes from immunoSEQ multiplex PCR, and its TCRdb copy is limited to in-frame clones, with some not included. The sample has about 120,000 clones; 50% to 75% are singletons. The sequenced material came from PBMCs. All receptors derive from a woman in her forties in good health and CMV-seropositive.

The V and J genes are TRBV5-4 and TRBJ2-5, with D maybe TRBD2 (6 bases). Germline V CDR1 and CDR2: SGHNT, YYREEE (reference sequence). This CDR3 comprises 16 residues. Trimming removed 2 bases at V and 5 bases at J, with 19 bases between. The CDR3 coding sequence is TGTGCCAGCAGCTTTATACGGCAGGGTGGGAGGGAGACCCAGTACTTC. It codes for CASSFIRQGGRETQYF.

The rearrangement links TRBV10-3 to TRBJ2-3, with 7 nucleotides matching TRBD2. V lost 5 bases and J lost 4; bases outside the gene matches: 9. Germline CDR1 ENHRY, CDR2 SYGVKD. This CDR3 has 15 amino acids. The CDR3 DNA is TGTGCCATCAGTTCCCCAGCGGGGATCTCAGATACGCAGTATTTT. As protein: CAISSPAGISDTQYF.

The chain recombines TRBV29-1 with TRBJ2-3; TRBD2 agrees at 8 bases. Per the germline V gene, CDR1 is SQVTM and CDR2 is ANQGSEA. This CDR3 comprises 17 residues. Trimming took 6 bases from V and 2 from J; bases not matched to a gene: 16. The CDR3 is CSVRRGLAGSNTDTQYF. The CDR3 region has the DNA TGCAGCGTCCGAAGAGGGCTAGCGGGCAGCAACACAGATACGCAGTATTTT.

The V gene is TRBV9, the J gene TRBJ2-1; 9 nucleotides line up with TRBD1. CDR1 is SGDLS, CDR2 YYNGEE, per germline. This CDR3 has 16 amino acids. With V trimmed by 6 bases and J by 7 bases, 14 bases remained unmatched. CDR3 bases: TGTGCCAGCACCAGACTAACCGGGACAGGGTATAATGAGCAGTTCTTC. It is translated as CASTRLTGTGYNEQFF.

The chain has TRBV30 and TRBJ2-7, with TRBD1 matching 10 bases. With 5 bases clipped from V and 5 bases from J, the junction kept 12 bases outside the gene matches. The CDR3 is 15 amino acids. Per germline, CDR1 GTSNPN and CDR2 SVGIG (reference sequence). DNA for the CDR3: TGTGCCTGGGGGGGACCGGGACAGGGGTTCGACGAGCAGTACTTC. Amino acids: CAWGGPGQGFDEQYF.

V gene TRBV9 combines with J gene TRBJ2-7, with D perhaps TRBD1 (6 bases). Per germline, CDR1 SGDLS and CDR2 YYNGEE. There are 13 residues in the CDR3. V was clipped by 3 bases and J by 6 bases, with 13 bases between them. CDR3 in amino acids: CASSGTHRAEQYF. As DNA, the CDR3 is TGTGCCAGCAGCGGTACGCACAGGGCCGAGCAGTACTTC.

The genes are TRBV2 and TRBJ2-1; 12 bases are a match to TRBD1. Trimming at V came to 1 base and at J to 10 bases, leaving 8 bases not matched to a gene. CDR1 and CDR2 from the germline V gene are SNHLY and FYNNEI. This CDR3 region has 16 residues. This CDR3 is CASSEGLGQGANEQFF. The DNA for the CDR3 is TGTGCCAGCAGTGAAGGGCTGGGACAGGGGGCTAACGAGCAGTTCTTC.

The rearrangement links TRBV5-5 to TRBJ2-5; D is ambiguous. CDR3 length equals 14 residues. V was cut by 0 bases and J by 2 bases, with 8 bases left in between. Looked up from germline, CDR1 is SGHKS and CDR2 is YYEKEE (reference sequence). The CDR3 sequence: CASSLGQIQETQYF. In DNA form, the CDR3 reads TGTGCCAGCAGCTTGGGGCAGATTCAAGAGACCCAGTACTTC.

This rearrangement joins TRBV6-1 to TRBJ1-2, with unresolved D. The V end lost 1 base, the J end lost 4 bases, and 10 bases lay between the germline ends. Germline V lookup: CDR1 MNHNS, CDR2 SASEGT. The CDR3 spans 14 residues. The CDR3 protein is CASSEDVRSYGYTF. CDR3 in DNA: TGTGCCAGCAGTGAAGACGTGCGGAGCTATGGCTACACCTTC.

This clone was picked up one time. The CDR3 loop reads CASSHSYQETQYF. The CDR3 DNA sequence: TGCGCCAGCAGTCACAGCTACCAAGAGACCCAGTACTTC. The chain uses TRBV10-2 and TRBJ2-5; D uncertain. V lost 5 bases and J 0 bases, leaving 7 bases between the germline ends. Germline loops: CDR1 WSHSY, CDR2 SAAADI. The CDR3 spans 13 residues.

The V call is TRBV2, the J call TRBJ2-1; 8 bases fit TRBD2. The germline V gene has CDR1 SNHLY and CDR2 FYNNEI. Trimming cost V 2 bases and J 3 bases; bases outside gene matches: 3. The CDR3 totals 15 residues. The CDR3 is CASSERSGVYNEQFF. CDR3 nucleotides: TGTGCCAGCAGTGAACGTAGCGGGGTCTACAATGAGCAGTTCTTC.

The V and J genes are TRBV30 and TRBJ2-1; TRBD1 aligns across 8 bases. The CDR3 has 13 amino acids. Per germline, CDR1 GTSNPN and CDR2 SVGIG (reference sequence). V shed 2 bases and J 9 bases; nucleotides not matched to a gene: 6. CDR3 in amino acids: CAWSPTGGLEQFF. CDR3 nucleotides: TGTGCCTGGAGTCCCACAGGGGGGCTTGAGCAGTTCTTC.

The DNA of the CDR3 is TGTGCCAGCAGTTCCATAGCGGGAGCATTGCGGGAGACCCAGTACTTC. Translation gives CASSSIAGALRETQYF. The rearrangement links TRBV6-5 to TRBJ2-5; TRBD2 agrees at 9 bases. This CDR3 has 16 residues. After removal of 4 bases from V and 5 bases from J, the junction contained 11 bases not matched to a gene. Germline assignment: CDR1 MNHEY and CDR2 SVGAGI.

This clone was counted a single time. V and J are TRBV10-3 and TRBJ2-7, with 8 bases identical to TRBD1. This CDR3 is built from 13 residues. Germline CDR1 reads ENHRY; CDR2 reads SYGVKD. V lost 8 bases to trimming and J lost 5 bases; unmatched junction nucleotides: 8. As DNA, the CDR3 is TGTGCCATCGGTAAGACAGGGGAGGACGAGCAGTACTTC. Translating gives CAIGKTGEDEQYF.

The genes are TRBV27 and TRBJ1-4; the D is unclear. V shed 7 bases and J shed 8 bases, with 17 bases lying between them. The CDR3 consists of 14 residues. Germline V gene data show CDR1 as MNHEY and CDR2 as SMNVEV (reference sequence). The CDR3 region is CASKLTGFEEKLFF. The DNA of the CDR3 is TGTGCCAGCAAATTAACGGGGTTTGAAGAAAAACTGTTTTTT.

The genes are TRBV7-3 and TRBJ2-1; 8 bases fit TRBD2. Germline CDR1 SGHTA, CDR2 FQGTGA. The CDR3 has 15 amino acids. V lost 4 bases and J lost 4; bases outside the gene matches: 6. The CDR3 reads CASSSSGGGYNEQFF. In DNA, the CDR3 is TGTGCCAGCAGCTCTTCGGGCGGGGGGTACAATGAGCAGTTCTTC.

The J gene is TRBJ2-3, the V gene TRBV27, with 7 bases lining up with TRBD1. V shed 2 bases, J shed 4 bases, and the junction held 6 bases outside the gene matches. CDR1 is MNHEY and CDR2 is SMNVEV in the germline V gene (reference sequence). The CDR3 extends over 15 amino acids. The CDR3 protein is CASSLTGEHADTQYF. CDR3 nucleotide sequence: TGTGCCAGCAGTTTAACAGGGGAGCATGCAGATACGCAGTATTTT.

This chain joins TRBV6-6 and TRBJ2-3; 10 bases are shared with TRBD1. The CDR3 runs to 14 residues. J gave up 3 bases and V 9 bases, and 6 bases lay outside the gene matches. The germline CDR1 and CDR2 sequences are MNHNY and SVGAGI (reference sequence). In DNA, the CDR3 is TGTGCCAGACCCCGGGGACAGGGGACAGATACGCAGTATTTT. This codes for CARPRGQGTDTQYF.

As concerns this clone: One end of the junction fails to match germline, which may point to a read error. CDR3 nucleotides: TGTGCCAGCAGCTTAGGAAAGGGGTCCTATGGCTACCCCTTC. Its translation is CASSLGKGSYGYPF. V is TRBV7-8 and J is TRBJ1-2; tentatively, D is TRBD1 (5 bases). This CDR3 has 14 amino acids. Germline CDR1 reads SGHVS; CDR2 reads FQNEAQ.

The V and J genes are TRBV2 and TRBJ1-5; 9 bases fit TRBD1. The CDR3 extends over 12 amino acids. With 11 bases clipped from V and 6 bases from J, the junction kept 5 bases outside the gene matches. Germline CDR1 SNHLY, CDR2 FYNNEI. As DNA, the CDR3 is TGTGCCGGGGGACAGGGCGGTCAGCCCCAGCATTTT. This codes for CAGGQGGQPQHF.

The chain uses TRBV5-6 and TRBJ1-1, with a tentative D call TRBD1 (5 bases). Looked up from germline, CDR1 is SGHDT and CDR2 is YYEEEE. Trimming pared 4 bases from V and 0 bases from J, leaving 13 bases between. The CDR3 totals 15 residues. Here the CDR3 DNA reads TGTGCCAGCAGCATCAGGGTGGATATGAACACTGAAGCTTTCTTT. It encodes CASSIRVDMNTEAFF.